This T cell receptor (beta chain) was documented in a study of tumor and adjacent non-tumor tissue in lung cancer. Overall study: There were some 11 adenocarcinoma, a couple of squamous cell carcinoma and 1 small cell lung cancer cases. Study-level findings and limits: Compared with tumor, normal lung showed significantly lower TCR diversity. Normal lung showed higher cumulative top 100 clone frequency than tumor.

A modified ARM-PCR protocol with three rounds of nested PCR amplified TCRbeta. Via MiXCR, TCRdb re-called the multiplex PCR reads, giving one row per CDR3 protein. The table records approximately 47,000 distinct CDR3 sequences, less than 70% of them present only once. This clonotype was recorded at least ten times. Its target is unknown. With 4 bases removed from V and 2 bases from J, the gap between germline ends came to 14 bases. This CDR3 spans 15 amino acids. Germline V gene data show CDR1 as SGHNT and CDR2 as YYREEE (reference sequence). No cell sorting was done before RNA was extracted from the tissue. The normal lung tissue was taken more than 3 cm from the tumor edge.

This receptor was identified in a woman aged 70 to 79 with non-small cell lung cancer. The chain links TRBV5-4 to TRBJ2-3; D not certain. Sequencing was done on a sample of distant non-tumor lung tissue. CDR3 sequence (DNA): TGTGCCAGCAGCGGCGGTGGGGTGAACACAGATACGCAGTATTTT. Translating it yields CASSGGGVNTDTQYF.